This entry features one T cell receptor (beta chain) sequence. Authors' analysis steps: Reference gene primer amplification in the assay estimated nucleated cell counts. Profiled with immunoSEQ multiplex PCR; TCRdb holds only in-frame clones, not every one. That table supplies the V and J calls and clone size; D and trimming were determined from the DNA. The data show over 90,000 clones, with 80% to 90% seen just once and less than 4.5% held by the top ten. The data are from a study of blood T cell repertoires in COVID-19. Overall study context: Collection of acute and convalescent COVID-19 samples took place in the United States, Italy and Spain. In each case, the material was cDNA or gDNA derived from T cells, B-cell-depleted T cells, or PBMCs.

Unmatched junction bases numbered 2, after V lost 3 bases and J lost 3 bases. This CDR3 is 13 amino acids long. This receptor was obtained from a human donor in a cohort sampled during active COVID-19. This chain connects TRBV12-3 or TRBV12-4 to TRBJ2-7; TRBD1 matches 7 bases. The sequenced sample was peripheral blood. This CDR3 is CASSLGQLYEQYF. CDR3 nucleotides: TGTGCCAGCAGTTTGGGACAGCTCTACGAGCAGTACTTC.